This TCR beta chain is from a study of blood T cell repertoires in COVID-19. About the study: Sites in the United States, Italy and Spain provided acute and convalescent COVID-19 samples. T cells, B-cell-depleted T cells, or PBMCs supplied cDNA or gDNA.

Methods used by the authors: The assay estimated nucleated cells by amplifying reference gene primers. Here immunoSEQ multiplex PCR was the method, and the copy in TCRdb shows in-frame clones only, minus some. For V, J and clone size, that table is used; D and trimming come from the DNA. Of about 70,000 clones listed, around 89% were seen once; the top ten hold about 1.3%. This clone came up once. The sample consisted of peripheral blood. The TCR originated in a human donor in a cohort sampled during active COVID-19.

CDR3 DNA: TGCGCCAGCAGCTTGGATCAGGCGCCCATCGGTACGCAGTATTTT. Translating it yields CASSLDQAPIGTQYF. The rearrangement joins TRBV5-1 to TRBJ2-3; D gene unclear. Germline CDR1 SGHRS, CDR2 YFSETQ. This CDR3 is built from 15 residues. V lost 0 bases and J lost 8, with 16 bases in between.